This TCR beta chain derives from a study of persistence of HIV-infected CD4 T cells. This nonspecific control used anti-CD3/anti-CD28 bead stimulation of CD4+ T cells. Sorting of responding CD4+ T cells relied on upregulated CD40 ligand together with CD69. Comments on this clone: Its target is unknown.

The V and J ends lost 5 bases and 0 bases, in that order; junction bases with no gene match: 6. Germline values: CDR1 SGHTA, CDR2 FQGNSA. The CDR3 is 16 amino acids. This was the immunoSEQ version 4 assay in survey mode. Sequencing was performed with immunoSEQ multiplex PCR; in TCRdb, only in-frame clones are kept and a portion is missing. This table holds some 49,000 clones, about nine tenths found once. The sequences come from CD4+ T cells sorted from PBMCs after roughly 17-hour stimulation, collected from a patient who received antiretroviral therapy. This TCR derives from an adult woman with HIV who was CMV-seropositive. The chain uses TRBV7-2 and TRBJ1-3; TRBD1 matches at 8 bases. CDR3 residues: CASSGTGATSGNTIYF. The CDR3 DNA reads as TGTGCCAGCAGCGGGACAGGTGCGACCTCTGGAAACACCATATATTTT.